This T cell receptor (beta chain) was retrieved from a study of CD8 T cells in Susac syndrome. The study, taken as a whole, reports: In Susac syndrome, CD4+ T cell repertoires lacked any clonal expansion.

cDNA came from about 0.5 to 1 ug RNA primed by random hexamers. TCRdb independently ran MiXCR on the immunoSEQ multiplex PCR reads; one entry per CDR3 protein. The table includes approximately 210,000 distinct CDR3 sequences, 94% detected once. As to this clonotype: Its antigen remains unidentified.

The germline V gene encodes CDR1 LGHNT and CDR2 FRNRAP. V lost 1 base to trimming and J lost 5 bases, with 3 bases between them. The CDR3 is 13 residues long. This TCR was recovered from a human donor with Susac syndrome. The rearrangement joins TRBV12-5 to TRBJ1-6; D remains unclear. The specimen was CD4+ T cells from PBMCs. The CDR3 sequence: CASGLEDNSPLHF. For the CDR3, the DNA is TGTGCTAGTGGTTTGGAGGATAATTCACCCCTCCACTTT.